Below are 12 T cell receptor beta chains sequenced from a single sample in a study of regulatory T cells in long-lasting Graves disease. Time point defined: newly diagnosed GD, antithyroid drugs for less than 3 months. PBMCs were the source of the RNA used for TCR sequencing. According to the study, TCR beta libraries were built with iRepertoire HTBI primers and CDR3-region Arm-PCR. TCRdb used MiXCR to reprocess the multiplex PCR reads, holding one entry per CDR3 protein. Counted here are about 420,000 distinct CDR3 sequences, roughly 15% occurring once; the ten biggest clones make up around a quarter. This same sample was also taken into another study, of T cells in Graves' hyperthyroidism and ophthalmopathy.

The source material was peripheral blood mononuclear cells (PBMCs), sampled at new diagnosis, from a patient treated with antithyroid drugs. All receptors come from a woman between 18 and 29 years old with Graves disease.

This clonotype was observed at least ten times. CDR3 nucleotides: TGTGCCAGCAGCTTCTATCGGGCCCACTACGAGCAGTACTTC. Translation: CASSFYRAHYEQYF. V usage is TRBV11-2 and J usage is TRBJ2-7; no clear D gene. The V end was cut by 3 bases, the J end by 3 bases, with 12 bases between. The CDR3 spans 14 residues. The germline V gene has CDR1 SGHAT and CDR2 FQNNGV.

To note about this clonotype: A far larger clone differs by one base, so this is likely a read error. This chain uses TRBV6-1 with TRBJ2-5, with 8 bases matching TRBD2. CDR1 is MNHNS, CDR2 SASEGT, per germline. The CDR3 has 15 amino acids. The V gene end was trimmed by 6 bases and the J gene end by 11 bases; junction bases not matched to a gene: 17. The CDR3 bases are TGTGCCAGCAGCCCTTCTACTAGCGGCCACAATGAGCAGTACTTC. This gives the protein CASSPSTSGHNEQYF.

The table lists this clonotype with a few counts. This rearrangement joins TRBV28 to TRBJ2-2; TRBD1 might be the D (6 bases). Trimming cost V 6 bases and J 5 bases, with 10 bases left between them. This CDR3 is 13 amino acids long. In germline, CDR1 is MDHEN, CDR2 SYDVKM. CDR3 sequence reads: CASSNRVTGELFF. For the CDR3, the DNA is TGTGCCAGCAGCAACAGGGTGACCGGGGAGCTGTTTTTT. Using reference TRBV28 and TRBJ2-2 for the parts outside the CDR3, the full variable domain is DVKVTQSSRYLVKRTGEKVFLECVQDMDHENMFWYRQDPGLGLRLIYFSYDVKMKEKGDIPEGYSVSREKKERFSLILESASTNQTSMYLCASSNRVTGELFFGEGSRLTVL.

This clonotype has only a few counts. The rearrangement links TRBV24-1 to TRBJ1-2, with 9 bases that match TRBD1. CDR1 is KGHDR, CDR2 SFDVKD, per germline. The CDR3 is made up of 15 amino acids. The trim removed 3 bases at V and 6 bases at J, leaving 7 bases unmatched. Here the CDR3 DNA reads TGTGCCACCAGTGATGATCCCGGACAGGGGAATGGCTACACCTTC. This translates into CATSDDPGQGNGYTF.

This clonotype has just a few counts. V gene TRBV6-1 combines with J gene TRBJ1-2, with 10 bases aligning to TRBD1. V was clipped by 6 bases and J by 4 bases; unmatched bases: 11. The CDR3 runs to 16 residues. Germline CDR1 MNHNS, CDR2 SASEGT. CDR3 residues: CASSTYGTGVPYGYTF. For the CDR3, the DNA is TGTGCCAGCAGCACCTATGGGACAGGGGTACCCTATGGCTACACCTTC.

The sample holds many counts of this clonotype. CDR3 in DNA: TGTGCCAGCAGTAATGAGCAGTTCTTC. Translated, it gives CASSNEQFF. The chain recombines TRBV27 with TRBJ2-1; D is ambiguous. There are 9 residues in the CDR3. V was cut by 5 bases and J by 7 bases, with 0 bases left in between. CDR1 is MNHEY and CDR2 is SMNVEV in the germline V gene (reference sequence).

This clonotype has a count of ten or more. The rearrangement joins TRBV7-6 to TRBJ2-1, with TRBD2 as a possible D gene (5 bases). This CDR3 is built from 13 residues. CDR1 SGHVS and CDR2 FNYEAQ come from the germline V gene. Trimming took 4 bases from V and 8 from J, leaving 12 bases between them. The CDR3 nucleotides read TGTGCCAGCAGCTATGGCAAGCGGTATGAGCAGTTCTTC. This translates into CASSYGKRYEQFF.

This clonotype was observed a handful of times. The chain uses TRBV24-1 and TRBJ1-1; 9 positions match TRBD1. This CDR3 comprises 13 residues. The V gene end was trimmed by 3 bases and the J gene end by 14 bases; junction bases not matched to a gene: 9. Per the germline V gene, CDR1 is KGHDR and CDR2 is SFDVKD. This chain's CDR3 is CATSDPEGQGLFF. The DNA for the CDR3 is TGTGCCACCAGTGATCCTGAGGGACAGGGCCTATTCTTT.

This clonotype has just a few counts. The chain is built from TRBV29-1 and TRBJ2-7; the match to TRBD2 covers 12 bases. The germline V gene has CDR1 SQVTM and CDR2 ANQGSEA. The CDR3 is 15 residues long. After removal of 4 bases from V and 0 bases from J, the junction contained 4 bases not matched to a gene. The CDR3 DNA reads TGCAGCGTTGCCCCGACTAGCGGGAGCTCCTACGAGCAGTACTTC. Protein sequence: CSVAPTSGSSYEQYF.

This clonotype occurred a few times. The chain uses TRBV27 and TRBJ2-7; D may be TRBD2 (6 bases). CDR1 is MNHEY, CDR2 SMNVEV, per germline (reference sequence). Between the trimmed V and J ends, which lost 5 bases and 5 bases, there was a span of 19 bases. CDR3 length: 15 amino acids. The CDR3 spells CASSKRDLPPHEQYF. In nucleotides, the CDR3 is TGTGCCAGCAGTAAACGGGACTTACCCCCCCACGAGCAGTACTTC.

This clonotype has at least ten counts. The chain uses TRBV3-1 and TRBJ1-1, with D uncertain. The CDR3 length is 14 residues. CDR1 is LGHDT and CDR2 is YNNKEL in the germline V gene (reference sequence). Trimming shortened V by 0 bases and J by 2 bases, and 7 bases separated the two germline ends. CDR3: CASSQDLRNTEAFF. The CDR3 DNA reads TGTGCCAGCAGCCAAGACTTGAGAAACACTGAAGCTTTCTTT. The whole variable domain, filled in from reference TRBV3-1 and TRBJ1-1, reads DTAVSQTPKYLVTQMGNDKSIKCEQNLGHDTMYWYKQDSKKFLKIMFSYNNKELIINETVPNRFSPKSPDKAHLNLHINSLELGDSAVYFCASSQDLRNTEAFFGQGTRLTVV.

This clonotype showed up many times. V usage is TRBV2 and J usage is TRBJ2-3; D unclear. Germline V gene sequence: CDR1 SNHLY, CDR2 FYNNEI. Trimming pared 10 bases from V and 3 bases from J, leaving 8 bases between. The CDR3 is 11 residues long. The CDR3 nucleotides are TGTGCCACCCGTGGGACAGATACGCAGTATTTT. It is translated as CATRGTDTQYF.